The T cell receptor beta chain described here comes from a study of Graves' ophthalmopathy and Graves' hyperthyroidism. Points from the study as a whole: The authors also found most expanded thyroid clonotypes above 0.001 frequency in blood. In separating ophthalmopathy from stable hyperthyroidism, a 13-signature model achieved less than 90% sensitivity and around 80% specificity.

Turning to this clonotype: Its antigen remains unidentified.

V dropped 6 bases and J dropped 6; count of bases not matched to a gene: 6. The CDR3 has 14 residues. Germline CDR1 is MNHNY and CDR2 is SVGAGI (reference sequence). The authors amplified TCR beta CDR3 regions, and they did so from RNA transcripts for repertoire sequencing. The library came from an HTBI-primed first-round RT-PCR and a second-round multiplex PCR. TCRdb re-analysed the multiplex PCR reads in MiXCR, keeping a single row per CDR3 protein. This table holds around 1,200,000 distinct CDR3 sequences, approximately 35% found once. This rearrangement joins TRBV6-6 to TRBJ2-2; 8 positions match TRBD1. The TCR was taken from an adult man with Graves' hyperthyroidism. The specimen sequenced was peripheral blood or thyroid tissue (not recorded which). In DNA form, the CDR3 reads TGTGCCAGCAGGGACAGGGAGTTTGCCGGGGAGCTGTTTTTT. It specifies CASRDREFAGELFF.